The entry below gives a single TCR beta chain sequence along with its context. The data were taken from a study of blood T cell repertoires in COVID-19. Germline assignment: CDR1 SGHVS and CDR2 FNYEAQ. J lost 5 bases, V lost 3 bases, and 8 bases had no gene match. This CDR3 spans 15 amino acids. TCRdb's table, derived via immunoSEQ multiplex PCR, lists solely in-frame clones and lacks some. The sample records about 20,000 clones, 88% being singletons. The sample comprised peripheral blood. The gene calls are TRBV7-6 and TRBJ2-5, with 8 bases fitting TRBD1. The receptor was isolated from a human donor in a cohort sampled during active COVID-19. The CDR3 coding sequence is TGTGCCAGCAGCTTCGGACAGGGATTGGGTGAGACCCAGTACTTC. This codes for CASSFGQGLGETQYF.